This note documents a single TCR beta chain sequence. Its antigen has not been determined. No per-base quality is available; no much larger clone lies one base away. The immunoSEQ Assay, a bias-controlled multiplex PCR, was used to amplify TCRbeta CDR3 regions from genomic DNA. Concerning the study's data processing: The number of nucleated cells in each sample was estimated by amplification of reference gene primers within the assay. To quantify the absolute abundance of each unique TCRbeta CDR3 rearrangement, sequence reads were collapsed and filtered. For each sample, productive Simpson clonality was calculated as the square root of Simpson's diversity index over productive rearrangements. TCRdb's version of the immuneACCESS table is confined to in-frame rearrangements and falls short of the full clone set. An unresolved V gene accounts for under half of the shortfall where checked; the remainder is of unknown origin. V and J calls and clone size are those listed in that table; D and trimming were worked out from the DNA. The sample table shows hundreds of thousands of clones, and 85% to 90% are seen once. The ten most abundant clones make up approximately 9.3% of the sample.

The data belong to a study of blood T cell repertoires in COVID-19 (dated by TCRdb to the early 2020s). Looking at the study overall: The collaborator samples originated in the United States, Italy and Spain and spanned the acute and convalescent phases of COVID-19. The dataset comprised deeply sampled blood TCRbeta repertoires from subjects exposed to, actively infected with, or recovered from COVID-19. A de-identified subject ID, COVID-19 status, age in years and sex were almost always included in the sample metadata. The samples were drawn from the first 160 participants of the ongoing ImmuneRACE study and from 1,254 subjects provided by 6 global collaborators. Where HLA class I and class II types were available, the types were taken from metadata supplied by the sample provider, not from assay-based typing. A freely available public database, intended as a resource for researchers studying the immune response to SARS-CoV-2, is where the repertoires were released. The prospective study material was composed of cDNA or gDNA derived from T cells, B-cell-depleted T cells, or PBMCs. Results the study describes overall, beyond this receptor: How much clinical and demographic metadata was included differed by source and by participant, and the metadata was provided uncurated.

From a lookup of the germline V gene, CDR1 and CDR2 are SGHRS and YFSETQ. Relative to germline, V is 4 bases shorter and J is 2 bases shorter, with 14 bases between their ends. The CDR3 runs 15 residues from the cysteine to the phenylalanine. Just CDR3 DNA is preserved here, 45 bases in frame from base 1. Enrolling through a virtual design, the prospective study's participants ranged in age from roughly 18 to 90 years and lived across 24 United States geographic areas. To assign participants to cohorts, the prospective study relied on clinical history that participants themselves reported in a screening survey and a study questionnaire. Recovered participants in ImmuneRACE Cohort 3 were defined as having two consecutive negative NP/OP PCR tests, clearance from a healthcare professional, or resolution of symptoms. Each participant in the prospective study had whole blood, serum and a nasopharyngeal or oropharyngeal swab collected by mobile phlebotomists. Prospective study participants could optionally give additional blood draws and questionnaires over a 2-month period. Prospective study blood samples were shipped either frozen or at room temperature before DNA extraction.

The TCR comes from a woman in her forties or fifties who had recovered from COVID-19. Sequencing was performed on PBMCs or T cells enriched from blood (not recorded which). Recombination joined TRBV5-1 with TRBJ2-3, with TRBD1 perhaps the D gene, on 7 matching bases. The nucleotide sequence reads as follows: TGCGCCAGCAGCGGCGCGGGACAGAACACAGATACGCAGTATTTT. Protein translation: CASSGAGQNTDTQYF.